This passage covers 24 T cell receptor beta chains from one sample sequenced in a study of T cells in Graves' hyperthyroidism and ophthalmopathy. RNA transcripts were the template for amplifying TCR beta CDR3 regions. HTBI primers drove first-round RT-PCR of the TCR CDR3. TCRdb ran MiXCR on the multiplex PCR reads and lists one entry per CDR3 protein. Among under 400,000 distinct CDR3 sequences, approximately 15% were seen once, and the ten largest hold 9.5% to 12%. The sample taken for sequencing was blood. Every receptor here comes from an older woman with Graves' hyperthyroidism.

This clonotype was seen at least ten times. The CDR3 sequence is CASGRTGGVGDTQYF. The CDR3 DNA sequence: TGTGCCAGCGGACGGACAGGGGGTGTCGGAGATACGCAGTATTTT. The gene calls are TRBV6-2 or TRBV6-3 and TRBJ2-3; TRBD1 matches at 10 bases. Germline V gene sequence: CDR1 MNHEY, CDR2 SVGEGT. The CDR3 is made up of 15 amino acids. V shed 8 bases, J shed 5 bases, and the junction held 10 bases outside the gene matches.

This clonotype came up a few times. The chain combines TRBV29-1 with TRBJ2-5; the D is unclear. The V end lost 2 bases, the J end lost 0 bases, and 7 bases lay between the germline ends. The CDR3 consists of 13 residues. Germline V gives CDR1 SQVTM, CDR2 ANQGSEA. For the CDR3, the DNA is TGCAGCGTTGAAAAGCAGTACCAAGAGACCCAGTACTTC. Protein sequence: CSVEKQYQETQYF.

This clonotype was observed many times. V usage is TRBV24-1 and J usage is TRBJ2-1, with 8 bases matching TRBD2. The J segment lost 2 bases and the V segment lost 4 bases, leaving 9 bases of the junction unmatched. Germline CDR1 and CDR2: KGHDR and SFDVKD. This CDR3 comprises 17 residues. CDR3 amino acids: CATSEQSGRGAYNEQFF. The CDR3 region has the DNA TGTGCCACCAGTGAACAGAGCGGGAGAGGGGCCTACAATGAGCAGTTCTTC.

This clonotype was observed many times. Here the CDR3 reads CASSYRQATEAFF. In DNA form, the CDR3 reads TGTGCCAGCAGCTACCGGCAGGCCACTGAAGCTTTCTTT. V and J are TRBV11-3 and TRBJ1-1, with D unresolved. V was cut by 4 bases and J by 4 bases, with 10 bases left in between. The germline V gene encodes CDR1 SGHNT and CDR2 YENEEA. The CDR3 is made up of 13 amino acids. The complete variable domain, with remaining parts taken from reference TRBV11-3 and TRBJ1-1, reads EAGVVQSPRYKIIEKKQPVAFWCNPISGHNTLYWYLQNLGQGPELLIRYENEEAVDDSQLPKDRFSAERLKGVDSTLKIQPAELGDSAVYLCASSYRQATEAFFGQGTRLTVV.

This clonotype occurred many times. The genes are TRBV28 and TRBJ1-4; the D is unclear. Deletions cut 4 bases from V and 7 bases from J, with 10 bases between. CDR3 length equals 13 residues. Per the germline V gene, CDR1 is MDHEN and CDR2 is SYDVKM. DNA for the CDR3: TGTGCCAGCAGTTGGGGTTTAGGTGAAAAACTGTTTTTT. Translated: CASSWGLGEKLFF.

This clonotype has just a few counts. V is TRBV20-1 and J is TRBJ1-4; 8 nucleotides align to TRBD1. Losses at the gene ends were 4 bases for V and 7 bases for J; bases not matched to a gene: 8. CDR3 size: 14 residues. In germline, CDR1 is DFQATT, CDR2 SNEGSKA (reference sequence). In DNA form, the CDR3 reads TGCAGTGCTACGTCCGAGACAGGGGTTGAAAAACTGTTTTTT. It encodes CSATSETGVEKLFF.

This clonotype occurred a few times. CDR3: CATLRAGVGWNEQFF. The CDR3 nucleotides are TGTGCCACCCTACGAGCGGGAGTGGGGTGGAATGAGCAGTTCTTC. The gene calls are TRBV24-1 and TRBJ2-1; 8 bases map to TRBD2. Germline loops: CDR1 KGHDR, CDR2 SFDVKD. This CDR3 region has 15 residues. The ends lost 9 bases at V and 7 bases at J; junction bases unmatched: 13.

The V gene is TRBV2, the J gene TRBJ2-2; TRBD1 matches 8 bases. CDR3 length: 15 residues. Germline V gene data show CDR1 as SNHLY and CDR2 as FYNNEI. V lost 4 bases and J lost 0; bases outside the gene matches: 1. CDR3 in DNA: TGTGCCAGCAGTGCGACAGGGGCGAACACCGGGGAGCTGTTTTTT. Translating gives CASSATGANTGELFF.

This clonotype was seen ten or more times. J is TRBJ2-7 and V is TRBV11-2; D tentatively reads TRBD1 or TRBD2 (5 bases each). V lost 0 bases and J 4 bases, leaving 13 bases between the germline ends. CDR3 length equals 15 residues. Germline V gene sequence: CDR1 SGHAT, CDR2 FQNNGV. The CDR3 nucleotides are TGTGCCAGCAGCTTAGAGGTGGGGGATAAATACGAGCAGTACTTC. It specifies CASSLEVGDKYEQYF.

This clonotype appeared many times. This chain joins TRBV7-3 and TRBJ2-3; D remains ambiguous. Per the germline V gene, CDR1 is SGHTA and CDR2 is FQGTGA. V dropped 0 bases and J dropped 1 base, with 8 bases sitting between them. The CDR3 has 15 residues. The CDR3 sequence: CASSLTFMRTDTQYF. The CDR3 coding sequence is TGTGCCAGCAGCTTAACTTTCATGCGCACAGATACGCAGTATTTT.

This clonotype has a count of ten or more. V usage is TRBV7-8 and J usage is TRBJ1-1, with D uncertain. Germline assignment: CDR1 SGHVS and CDR2 FQNEAQ. The CDR3 loop spans 13 amino acids. V lost 4 bases, J lost 1 base, and 7 bases lay in between. DNA of the CDR3: TGTGCCAGCAGCTCGCAGCAGAACACTGAAGCTTTCTTT. Amino acid sequence: CASSSQQNTEAFF.

This clonotype came up many times. This rearrangement joins TRBV28 to TRBJ2-2; 7 bases match TRBD2. Losses at the gene ends were 3 bases for V and 5 bases for J; bases not matched to a gene: 3. The germline gives CDR1 MDHEN, CDR2 SYDVKM. The CDR3 extends over 14 amino acids. DNA for the CDR3: TGTGCCAGCAGTTTGGGAGGGGTGACCGGGGAGCTGTTTTTT. Its protein product is CASSLGGVTGELFF.

The V gene is TRBV5-1, the J gene TRBJ1-4; D gene ambiguous. V lost 7 bases and J 3 bases, leaving 13 bases between the germline ends. Germline V gives CDR1 SGHRS, CDR2 YFSETQ. CDR3 length equals 14 residues. CDR3 coding DNA: TGCGCCAGCTGCACCGCCCCCCCTAATGAAAAACTGTTTTTT. As protein: CASCTAPPNEKLFF.

The table lists this clonotype with many counts. The V gene is TRBV9, the J gene TRBJ2-1; 8 bases agree with TRBD2. Germline V gene lookup returns CDR1 SGDLS and CDR2 YYNGEE. V gave up 4 bases and J gave up 8 bases; unmatched junction bases: 8. The CDR3 length is 14 residues. CDR3 DNA sequence: TGTGCCAGCAGCCCAAGCGGGAGCTCGGATGAGCAGTTCTTC. Encoded protein: CASSPSGSSDEQFF. Full variable domain (outside the CDR3, taken from reference TRBV9 and TRBJ2-1): DSGVTQTPKHLITATGQRVTLRCSPRSGDLSVYWYQQSLDQGLQFLIQYYNGEERAKGNILERFSAQQFPDLHSELNLSSLELGDSALYFCASSPSGSSDEQFFGPGTRLTVL.

This clonotype appeared many times. The chain links TRBV3-1 to TRBJ2-7, with 7 bases identical to TRBD1. Unmatched junction bases numbered 0, after V lost 3 bases and J lost 4 bases. Germline CDR1 is LGHDT and CDR2 is YNNKEL (reference sequence). CDR3 length: 12 residues. CDR3 bases: TGTGCCAGCAGCCAGGGACAGTACGAGCAGTACTTC. This sequence encodes CASSQGQYEQYF.

This clonotype appeared many times. V gene TRBV7-8 combines with J gene TRBJ1-2; 9 bases map to TRBD1. J lost 4 bases, V lost 5 bases, and 17 bases had no gene match. The CDR3 spans 18 residues. CDR1 SGHVS and CDR2 FQNEAQ come from the germline V gene. The CDR3 DNA sequence: TGTGCCAGCAGCCCCCTTCCGGGACAGGGATACGCTACCTATGGCTACACCTTC. It encodes CASSPLPGQGYATYGYTF.

The rearrangement uses TRBV29-1 and TRBJ1-1, with D possibly being TRBD1 (5 bases). CDR1 SQVTM and CDR2 ANQGSEA come from the germline V gene. The CDR3 is 11 amino acids. V was pared by 4 bases and J by 5 bases, with 8 bases between. The CDR3 region is CSVVQGTEAFF. CDR3 DNA sequence: TGCAGCGTTGTGCAGGGAACTGAAGCTTTCTTT.

This clonotype appeared a few times. The CDR3 region has the DNA TGTGCCAGTAGGAGAGGTGCACAAGAGACCCAGTACTTC. It encodes CASRRGAQETQYF. This chain links TRBV19 with TRBJ2-5; D not resolved. The CDR3 is 13 amino acids. Trimming took 6 bases from V and 2 from J, leaving 10 bases between them. Germline values: CDR1 LNHDA, CDR2 SQIVND (reference sequence).

Many counts were recorded for this clonotype. The CDR3 loop reads CASSFPGTYEQYF. CDR3 coding DNA: TGTGCCAGCAGCTTTCCCGGGACCTACGAGCAGTACTTC. The rearrangement uses TRBV7-9 and TRBJ2-7; tentative D call: TRBD2 (5 bases). The ends were cut back, 3 bases at V and 2 bases at J, with 8 bases in the middle. In germline, CDR1 is SEHNR, CDR2 FQNEAQ (reference sequence). The CDR3 contains 13 residues.

This clonotype was seen a handful of times. The V and J genes are TRBV20-1 and TRBJ1-5; TRBD1 might be the D (5 bases). V dropped 6 bases and J dropped 4 bases, with 13 bases sitting between them. Germline V lookup: CDR1 DFQATT, CDR2 SNEGSKA (reference sequence). The CDR3 sequence is 13 residues long. The CDR3 here is CSALSTVNQPQHF. Written as DNA, the CDR3 is TGCAGTGCGCTATCGACAGTGAATCAGCCCCAGCATTTT.

The table lists this clonotype with many counts. The chain links TRBV6-1 to TRBJ2-7; 9 bases match TRBD1. V lost 5 bases to trimming and J lost 2 bases; unmatched junction nucleotides: 16. The CDR3 runs 18 residues. Germline V gene data show CDR1 as MNHNS and CDR2 as SASEGT. CDR3 in DNA: TGTGCCAGCAGTCAGAACAGGGGGCTGACGACCCAACCCTACGAGCAGTACTTC. It specifies CASSQNRGLTTQPYEQYF.

This clonotype was seen many times. This sequence joins TRBV11-2 and TRBJ2-7, with D unclear. The V gene lost 5 bases and the J gene lost 3 bases, with 14 bases spanning the gap. The CDR3 is made up of 14 amino acids. The germline V gene encodes CDR1 SGHAT and CDR2 FQNNGV. The CDR3 DNA sequence: TGTGCCAGCAGCCCCACCGCCGTCGGCTACGAGCAGTACTTC. Protein: CASSPTAVGYEQYF.

This clonotype was detected many times. The rearrangement joins TRBV3-1 to TRBJ2-7; D is perhaps TRBD1 (6 bases). Germline CDR1 is LGHDT and CDR2 is YNNKEL (reference sequence). The CDR3 is made up of 15 amino acids. Between the trimmed V and J ends, which lost 1 base and 6 bases, there was a span of 16 bases. In nucleotides, the CDR3 is TGTGCCAGCAGCCAAGTTCCAGGGGTTATTCCCGAGCAGTACTTC. Its translation is CASSQVPGVIPEQYF.

The chain employs TRBV4-1 and TRBJ2-7, with 7 positions matching TRBD2. CDR1 and CDR2 (germline): MGHRA, YSYEKL. The junction had 19 bases not matched to a gene; V was cut back by 0 bases and J by 2 bases. CDR3 size: 20 residues. The CDR3 region has the DNA TGCGCCAGCAGCCAAGATAGTCGCGGGAGATTATTCCGTTCCACCTACGAGCAGTACTTC. It encodes CASSQDSRGRLFRSTYEQYF.